The 30 T cell receptor beta chains presented below share a single source sample, sequenced in a study of STAT5B mutations in CD4+ large granular lymphocyte leukemia. Sequencing used immunoSEQ multiplex PCR; TCRdb keeps in-frame clones, though not all of them. The sample yields 20,000 to 25,000 clones, around three quarters seen once. Input material: CD4+ T cells from blood buffy coats. The receptors shown here come from a human donor in good health.

This clone was detected a few times. The V call is TRBV20-1, the J call TRBJ1-1; D not certain. Germline V CDR1 and CDR2: DFQATT, SNEGSKA (reference sequence). The CDR3 spans 11 residues. V lost 6 bases to trimming and J lost 3 bases, with 8 bases between them. The CDR3 nucleotides read TGCAGTGCAGGGTTTCACACTGAAGCTTTCTTT. Translated, it gives CSAGFHTEAFF.

This clone appeared once. The V gene is TRBV7-8, the J gene TRBJ2-2, with a tentative D call TRBD2 (5 bases). Germline CDR1 and CDR2: SGHVS and FQNEAQ. Trimming took off 7 bases at V and 1 base at J, with 13 bases between the two ends. The CDR3 contains 15 residues. The DNA for the CDR3 is TGTGCCAGCATTATACTAGGTGGGAACACCGGGGAGCTGTTTTTT. Translation gives CASIILGGNTGELFF.

The CDR3: CAYETRGLKYF. The CDR3 nucleotides are TGTGCCTACGAAACCAGGGGTCTGAAGTACTTC. The V call is TRBV30, the J call TRBJ2-7; a weak D match, TRBD1 (6 bases). The germline V gene encodes CDR1 GTSNPN and CDR2 SVGIG (reference sequence). The CDR3 contains 11 residues. Deletions cut 7 bases from V and 11 bases from J, with 18 bases between.

This rearrangement joins TRBV6-5 to TRBJ2-7; TRBD1 matches 9 bases. Germline loops: CDR1 MNHEY, CDR2 SVGAGI. V shed 4 bases, J shed 7 bases, and the junction held 14 bases outside the gene matches. This CDR3 spans 16 amino acids. The CDR3 sequence is CASSFNIRTGVGEQYF. The CDR3 DNA reads as TGTGCCAGCAGTTTTAATATTCGGACAGGGGTCGGGGAGCAGTACTTC.

This chain joins TRBV10-3 and TRBJ1-2; 7 nucleotides align to TRBD1. Trimming at V came to 0 bases and at J to 4 bases, leaving 8 bases not matched to a gene. Germline CDR1 ENHRY, CDR2 SYGVKD. This CDR3 contains 16 residues. The CDR3 here is CAISESLAQGVYGYTF. Written as DNA, the CDR3 is TGTGCCATCAGTGAGTCCCTCGCCCAGGGGGTCTATGGCTACACCTTC.

The chain is built from TRBV5-1 and TRBJ1-2; unclear D gene. The germline gives CDR1 SGHRS, CDR2 YFSETQ. Trimming took off 5 bases at V and 5 bases at J, with 13 bases between the two ends. CDR3 size: 13 residues. Here the CDR3 reads CASSPTPEYGYTF. The DNA of the CDR3 is TGCGCCAGCAGTCCAACCCCGGAATATGGCTACACCTTC.

This clone was counted between two and nine times. V is TRBV6-5 and J is TRBJ2-3, with D perhaps matching TRBD2 (6 bases). This CDR3 spans 14 amino acids. Per germline, CDR1 MNHEY and CDR2 SVGAGI. V was trimmed by 4 bases and J by 6 bases, leaving 14 bases between them. The CDR3, as DNA: TGTGCCAGCAGTTCGAACGGGAGAGGGGATACGCAGTATTTT. Translation: CASSSNGRGDTQYF.

V usage is TRBV18 and J usage is TRBJ2-7; D not resolved. CDR3 length equals 16 residues. The ends were cut back, 2 bases at V and 6 bases at J, with 20 bases in the middle. Germline V gives CDR1 KGHSH, CDR2 LQKENI. The CDR3 sequence: CASSPTSPPLPTEQYF. The CDR3 DNA sequence: TGTGCCAGCTCACCAACATCTCCCCCCCTCCCTACCGAGCAGTACTTC.

Details on this clone: At one of its ends the junction is not consistent with the germline gene, which may arise from a read error. V gene TRBV2 combines with J gene TRBJ1-6; TRBD1 is a possible D gene (5 bases). From germline, CDR1 is SNHLY and CDR2 FYNNEI. The CDR3 sequence is 17 residues long. The CDR3, as DNA: TGTGCCAGCAGTCAAGCCTCAGGGAAAACCTATAATTCACCCCTCCACTTT. Protein sequence: CASSQASGKTYNSPLHF. Full variable domain (rest looked up from reference TRBV2 and TRBJ1-6): EPEVTQTPSHQVTQMGQEVILRCVPISNHLYFYWYRQILGQKVEFLVSFYNNEISEKSEIFDDQFSVERPDGSNFTLKIRSTKLEDSAMYFCASSQASGKTYNSPLHFGNGTRLTVT.

This chain connects TRBV11-2 to TRBJ1-1; the match to TRBD1 covers 7 bases. This CDR3 contains 13 residues. V shed 5 bases and J 7 bases; nucleotides not matched to a gene: 7. CDR1 and CDR2 (germline): SGHAT, FQNNGV. The CDR3 region is CASSRIRDSEAFF. The DNA of the CDR3 is TGTGCCAGCAGCCGAATACGGGACAGTGAAGCTTTCTTT.

The rearrangement uses TRBV6-6 and TRBJ2-3; D remains ambiguous. Germline V gene data show CDR1 as MNHNY and CDR2 as SVGAGI (reference sequence). Trimming pared 0 bases from V and 6 bases from J, leaving 16 bases between. The CDR3 is made up of 16 amino acids. The CDR3 reads CASSYSIFGRRDTQYF. The DNA for the CDR3 is TGTGCCAGCAGTTACTCGATTTTCGGCAGGCGGGATACGCAGTATTTT.

The rearrangement links TRBV6-1 to TRBJ2-1; 8 bases agree with TRBD1. The CDR3 is 14 residues long. J gave up 1 base and V 8 bases, and 4 bases lay outside the gene matches. CDR1 and CDR2 (germline): MNHNS, SASEGT. The CDR3 is CASLDRGSYNEQFF. CDR3 DNA: TGTGCCAGCTTAGACAGGGGATCCTACAATGAGCAGTTCTTC.

The chain carries TRBV6-1 and TRBJ2-1, with 7 nucleotides matching TRBD2. This CDR3 has 17 residues. V shed 0 bases and J 0 bases; nucleotides not matched to a gene: 5. Per the germline V gene, CDR1 is MNHNS and CDR2 is SASEGT. The DNA for the CDR3 is TGTGCCAGCAGTGAAGCGCTCCCGGGAGGCTCCTACAATGAGCAGTTCTTC. It is translated as CASSEALPGGSYNEQFF.

Comments on this clone: The junction and the germline gene differ at one end; a read error may be behind it. The chain uses TRBV7-8 and TRBJ2-5; 13 bases line up with TRBD2. The germline V gene has CDR1 SGHVS and CDR2 FQNEAQ. CDR3 length: 13 residues. The CDR3 DNA follows: TGTGCCAGCAGCCAGGGGACTAGCGGGAACCGCGACTTC. Translated: CASSQGTSGNRDF.

This clone was counted once. The rearrangement joins TRBV28 to TRBJ1-3; D gene unclear. The CDR3 contains 12 residues. The germline V gene has CDR1 MDHEN and CDR2 SYDVKM. V lost 3 bases and J lost 3, with 3 bases in between. CDR3 in amino acids: CASSFSGNTIYF. In DNA, the CDR3 is TGTGCCAGCAGTTTCAGTGGAAACACCATATATTTT. Together with reference TRBV28 and TRBJ1-3, the CDR3 gives the full variable domain: DVKVTQSSRYLVKRTGEKVFLECVQDMDHENMFWYRQDPGLGLRLIYFSYDVKMKEKGDIPEGYSVSREKKERFSLILESASTNQTSMYLCASSFSGNTIYFGEGSWLTVV.

This clone was observed a handful of times. The V call is TRBV5-1, the J call TRBJ2-5; the D gene is possibly TRBD2 (5 bases). The ends were cut back, 0 bases at V and 5 bases at J, with 20 bases in the middle. This CDR3 is built from 17 residues. Germline V gene sequence: CDR1 SGHRS, CDR2 YFSETQ. The CDR3 coding sequence is TGCGCCAGCAGCTTGGTTCGGGGAAACCCCAGTCAGGAGACCCAGTACTTC. It translates to CASSLVRGNPSQETQYF.

The genes are TRBV7-8 and TRBJ1-2; D gene unclear. This CDR3 comprises 16 residues. Germline-derived CDR1 and CDR2 are SGHVS and FQNEAQ. V lost 1 base and J lost 5, with 17 bases in between. The CDR3 loop reads CASSLGFEGVGYGYTF. DNA of the CDR3: TGTGCCAGCAGCTTAGGTTTTGAGGGTGTTGGATATGGCTACACCTTC.

V and J are TRBV5-4 and TRBJ2-1, with 12 bases lining up with TRBD2. The V segment lost 4 bases and the J segment 8 bases; nucleotides outside the gene matches: 7. Per germline, CDR1 SGHNT and CDR2 YYREEE (reference sequence). The CDR3 is 15 amino acids. CDR3 coding DNA: TGTGCCAGCAGCCTCGGGACTAGCGGGTTAGATGAGCAGTTCTTC. It specifies CASSLGTSGLDEQFF.

V gene TRBV19 combines with J gene TRBJ2-1, with 8 bases fitting TRBD1. The V and J ends lost 6 bases and 5 bases, in that order; junction bases with no gene match: 9. From germline, CDR1 is LNHDA and CDR2 SQIVND (reference sequence). CDR3 size: 15 residues. The CDR3 sequence: CASREATRGHNEQFF. CDR3 bases: TGTGCCAGTAGGGAGGCAACCAGGGGGCACAATGAGCAGTTCTTC.

The chain has TRBV29-1 and TRBJ2-1; TRBD1 matches at 7 bases. The V gene's germline CDR1 is SQVTM and CDR2 ANQGSEA. Trimming removed 7 bases from V and 8 bases from J; junction bases left unmatched: 5. The CDR3 is made up of 11 amino acids. In DNA, the CDR3 is TGCAGCGCAAAGACAGGGCATGAGCAGTTCTTC. This sequence encodes CSAKTGHEQFF.

The chain links TRBV11-3 to TRBJ2-3; no clear D. Germline lookup yields CDR1 SGHNT and CDR2 YENEEA. The length of the CDR3 is 16 residues. V was trimmed by 1 base and J by 2 bases, leaving 13 bases between them. The CDR3 region is CASSLGVESYTDTQYF. The CDR3 nucleotides are TGTGCCAGCAGCTTAGGTGTGGAAAGTTACACAGATACGCAGTATTTT.

This clone was observed a single time. The rearrangement links TRBV5-1 to TRBJ2-5; no reliable D call. The germline CDR1 and CDR2 sequences are SGHRS and YFSETQ. V lost 0 bases, J lost 2 bases, and 11 bases lay in between. The CDR3 contains 15 residues. The CDR3 DNA is TGCGCCAGCAGCTTGGCGGGTATGGGACAAGAGACCCAGTACTTC. It yields the protein CASSLAGMGQETQYF. The full variable domain, its missing parts supplied by reference TRBV5-1 and TRBJ2-5, is KAGVTQTPRYLIKTRGQQVTLSCSPISGHRSVSWYQQTPGQGLQFLFEYFSETQRNKGNFPGRFSGRQFSNSRSEMNVSTLELGDSALYLCASSLAGMGQETQYFGPGTRLLVL.

The chain couples TRBV30 to TRBJ2-6; no firm D call. Germline V lookup: CDR1 GTSNPN, CDR2 SVGIG (reference sequence). The ends were cut back, 2 bases at V and 4 bases at J, with 15 bases in the middle. The CDR3 extends over 16 amino acids. The CDR3 sequence is CAWSPLYGLGANVLTF. For the CDR3, the DNA is TGTGCCTGGAGTCCCCTTTACGGGTTAGGGGCCAACGTCCTGACTTTC.

The chain links TRBV29-1 to TRBJ2-7, with D perhaps matching TRBD2 (7 bases). The CDR3 spans 12 residues. Trimming cost V 5 bases and J 4 bases, with 12 bases left between them. The V gene's germline CDR1 is SQVTM and CDR2 ANQGSEA. As DNA, the CDR3 is TGCAGCGTTCGAAGGGGGGGGTACGAGCAGTACTTC. Encoded protein: CSVRRGGYEQYF.

In its sample, this clone was seen a few times. The chain links TRBV28 to TRBJ2-2; perhaps TRBD2 as D (6 bases). V lost 5 bases and J 3 bases, leaving 16 bases between the germline ends. Germline values: CDR1 MDHEN, CDR2 SYDVKM. The CDR3 length is 16 residues. CDR3 in DNA: TGTGCCAGCAGTGTGTTAGGCGGGATCGACACCGGGGAGCTGTTTTTT. Amino acids: CASSVLGGIDTGELFF.

The V gene is TRBV4-1, the J gene TRBJ2-1; D remains ambiguous. V was trimmed by 4 bases and J by 10 bases, leaving 17 bases between them. CDR1 is MGHRA, CDR2 YSYEKL, per germline. This CDR3 is 14 amino acids long. The CDR3 region is CASSLALGSMEQFF. The CDR3 nucleotides read TGCGCCAGCAGCCTCGCGTTGGGATCTATGGAGCAGTTCTTC.

This clone appeared a few times. The CDR3 reads CASSRTSGNSYEQYF. CDR3 nucleotide sequence: TGTGCCAGCAGCCGAACTAGCGGGAACTCCTACGAGCAGTACTTC. This chain uses TRBV7-9 with TRBJ2-7; TRBD2 aligns across 10 bases. Per germline, CDR1 SEHNR and CDR2 FQNEAQ (reference sequence). The CDR3 runs to 15 residues. J was trimmed by 0 bases and V by 5 bases; bases with no gene match: 4.

The chain employs TRBV25-1 and TRBJ2-7, with D possibly TRBD1 on 5 matching bases. The germline V gene has CDR1 MGHDK and CDR2 SYGVNS. This CDR3 has 13 amino acids. V was cut by 7 bases and J by 0 bases, with 10 bases left in between. This CDR3 reads CASKTETSYEQYF. Written as DNA, the CDR3 is TGTGCCAGCAAGACAGAGACCTCCTACGAGCAGTACTTC.

V gene TRBV6-5 combines with J gene TRBJ2-3, with TRBD1 matching over 7 bases. Germline CDR1 reads MNHEY; CDR2 reads SVGAGI. CDR3 size: 11 residues. The V gene end was trimmed by 6 bases and the J gene end by 11 bases; junction bases not matched to a gene: 5. In DNA form, the CDR3 reads TGTGCCAGCAGCGGGGACAGAGGGCAGTATTTT. Translated: CASSGDRGQYF.

J is TRBJ2-2 and V is TRBV7-2; perhaps TRBD2 as D (5 bases). V was trimmed by 2 bases and J by 3 bases, leaving 10 bases between them. CDR1 and CDR2 from the germline V gene are SGHTA and FQGNSA. The CDR3 loop spans 15 amino acids. CDR3 sequence: CASSLRGGYTGELFF. CDR3 in DNA: TGTGCCAGCAGCTTACGCGGAGGCTACACCGGGGAGCTGTTTTTT.